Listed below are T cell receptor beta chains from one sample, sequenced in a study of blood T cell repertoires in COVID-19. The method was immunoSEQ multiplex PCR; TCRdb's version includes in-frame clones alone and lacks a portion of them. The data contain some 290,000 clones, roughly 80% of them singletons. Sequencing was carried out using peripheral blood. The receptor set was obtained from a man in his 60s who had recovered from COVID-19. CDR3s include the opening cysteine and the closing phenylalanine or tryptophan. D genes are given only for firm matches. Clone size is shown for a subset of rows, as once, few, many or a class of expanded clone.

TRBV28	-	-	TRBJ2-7	TGTGCCAGCAGTTTAGGGTTCGGCAGGGGCGAGCAGTACTTC	CASSLGFGRGEQYF
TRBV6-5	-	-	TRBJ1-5	TGTGCCAGCGTTTTTCAGGGGCCCAATCAGCCCCAGCATTTT	CASVFQGPNQPQHF
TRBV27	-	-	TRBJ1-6	TGTGCCAGCAGTTTTCGGAGCTCCTATAATTCACCCCTCCACTTT	CASSFRSSYNSPLHF
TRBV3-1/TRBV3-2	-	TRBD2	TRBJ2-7	TGTGCCAGCAGCCAAGATCTGTGGGTAGCGGGGGCGGGGAAGTACTTC	CASSQDLWVAGAGKYF
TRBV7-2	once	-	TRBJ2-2	TGTGCCAGCAGCTGGAGCGGGCGGAACACCGGGGAGCTGTTTTTT	CASSWSGRNTGELFF
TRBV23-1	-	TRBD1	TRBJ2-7	TGCGCCAGCAGTCAAACCGGGACAGGGAATGACTACGAGCAGTACTTC	CASSQTGTGNDYEQYF
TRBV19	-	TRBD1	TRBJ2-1	TGTGCCAGTAGTTTGACAGGGAGCTCCTACAATGAGCAGTTCTTC	CASSLTGSSYNEQFF
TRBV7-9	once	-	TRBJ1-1	TGTGCCAGCAGCTTAGTCTTGAACACTGAAGCTTTCTTT	CASSLVLNTEAFF
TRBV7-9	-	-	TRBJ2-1	TGTGCCAGCAGCTTACAATCTGAGCAGTTCTTC	CASSLQSEQFF
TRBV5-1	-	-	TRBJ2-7	TGCGCCAGCAGATGGCGTGCAGGGGCGGATTGGGAGCAGTACTTC	CASRWRAGADWEQYF
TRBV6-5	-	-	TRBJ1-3	TGTGCCAGCACCGACGGACTGTCCTCTGGAAACACCATATATTTT	CASTDGLSSGNTIYF
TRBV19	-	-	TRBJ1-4	TGTGCCAGTAGTATAAGTCCCCGCAGTGAAAAACTGTTTTTT	CASSISPRSEKLFF
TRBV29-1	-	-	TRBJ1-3	TGCAGCGTTGTTTCACAGAGCACTGGAAACACCATATATTTT	CSVVSQSTGNTIYF
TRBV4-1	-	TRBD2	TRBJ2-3	TGCGCCAGCAGCCAAGATAGGGCTAGCGGGAGTTATACGCAGTATTTT	CASSQDRASGSYTQYF
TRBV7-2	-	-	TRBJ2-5	TGTGCCAGCAGCTTAGCGGTCGATCGAGGGGAGACCCAGTACTTC	CASSLAVDRGETQYF
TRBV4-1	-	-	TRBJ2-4	TGCGCCAGCAGCCAAAAACCGGGGGTATACATTCAGTACTTC	CASSQKPGVYIQYF
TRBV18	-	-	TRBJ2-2	TGTGCCAGCTCACCACCGCGCGGGGGCAGTGACACCGGGGAGCTGTTTTTT	CASSPPRGGSDTGELFF
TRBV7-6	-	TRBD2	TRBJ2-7	TGTGCCAGCAGCCCACTAGCGGGCCCCTACGAGCAGTACTTC	CASSPLAGPYEQYF
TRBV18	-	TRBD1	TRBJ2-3	TGTGCCAGCTCACCCCGGACAGGGGGAACTAGCACAGATACGCAGTATTTT	CASSPRTGGTSTDTQYF
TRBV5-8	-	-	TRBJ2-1	TGTGCCAGCAGCTTGGGGTACTATGAGCAGTTCTTC	CASSLGYYEQFF
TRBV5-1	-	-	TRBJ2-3	TGCGCCAGCAGCTTGGAGACAGGGAGGTTGGATACGCAGTATTTT	CASSLETGRLDTQYF
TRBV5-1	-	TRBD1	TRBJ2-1	TGCGCCAGCAGCTTGGGTACAGGGGGGACCTACAATGAGCAGTTCTTC	CASSLGTGGTYNEQFF
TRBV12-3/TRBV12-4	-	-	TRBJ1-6	TGTGCCAGCAGTGGACCGGGACTATCACCCCTCCACTTT	CASSGPGLSPLHF
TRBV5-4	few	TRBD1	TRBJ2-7	TGTGCCAGCAGCTTGGCCGGGACAGGGGGCGGCGAGCAGTACTTC	CASSLAGTGGGEQYF
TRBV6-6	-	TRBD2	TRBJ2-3	TGTGCCAGCAGTCTCCAGCGCGCGGGAGGGGGCACAGATACGCAGTATTTT	CASSLQRAGGGTDTQYF
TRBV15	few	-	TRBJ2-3	TGTGCCACCAGCAGAGATCTGAGGGCCCTGCCGTATTTT	CATSRDLRALPYF
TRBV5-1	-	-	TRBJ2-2	TGCGCCAGCAGCACACGACAGGTAGCCGGGGAGCTGTTTTTT	CASSTRQVAGELFF
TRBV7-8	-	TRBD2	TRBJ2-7	TGTGCCAGCAGCCCGGGACTAGCGGGAGTAGAGCAGTACTTC	CASSPGLAGVEQYF
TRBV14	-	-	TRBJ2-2	TGTGCCAGCAGCCGATCCCCCTTAAGCGGACCCAACACCGGGGAGCTGTTTTTT	CASSRSPLSGPNTGELFF
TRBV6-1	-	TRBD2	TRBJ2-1	TGTGCCAGCAGTGATCTAGCGGGCCCCATCAGCTCCTACAATGAGCAGTTCTTC	CASSDLAGPISSYNEQFF
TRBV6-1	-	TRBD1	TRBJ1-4	TGTGCCAGCAGTGGCAATCTTGTTGGGACAGGGGGCTTTGGTAATGAAAAACTGTTTTTT	CASSGNLVGTGGFGNEKLFF
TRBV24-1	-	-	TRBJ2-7	TGTGCCACCAGCGACGGGTACCACGAGCAGTACTTC	CATSDGYHEQYF
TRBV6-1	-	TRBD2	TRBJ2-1	TGTGCCAGCAGTGGCGAGGGACTAGCGGGAGCGGGTGAGCAGTTCTTC	CASSGEGLAGAGEQFF
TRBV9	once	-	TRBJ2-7	TGTGCCAGCAGCGCCCTTGGGGAGTTTTCCTACGAGCAGTACTTC	CASSALGEFSYEQYF
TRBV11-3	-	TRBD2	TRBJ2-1	TGTGCCAGCAGCTTAGTAGGGTCTAGCGGGATGGCTGAGCAGTTCTTC	CASSLVGSSGMAEQFF